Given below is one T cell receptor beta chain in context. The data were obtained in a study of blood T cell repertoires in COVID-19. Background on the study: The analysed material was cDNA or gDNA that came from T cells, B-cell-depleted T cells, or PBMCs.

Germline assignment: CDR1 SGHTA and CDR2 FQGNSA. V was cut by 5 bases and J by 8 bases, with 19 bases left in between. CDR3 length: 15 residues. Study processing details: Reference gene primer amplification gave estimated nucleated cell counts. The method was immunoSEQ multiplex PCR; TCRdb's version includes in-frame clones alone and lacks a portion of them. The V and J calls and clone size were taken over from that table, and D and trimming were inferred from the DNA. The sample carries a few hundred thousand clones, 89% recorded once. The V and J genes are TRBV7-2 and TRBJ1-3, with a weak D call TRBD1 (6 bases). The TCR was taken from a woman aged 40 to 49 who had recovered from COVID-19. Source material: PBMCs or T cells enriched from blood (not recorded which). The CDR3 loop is CASSVQTGLSDTIYF. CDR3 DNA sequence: TGTGCCAGCAGCGTACAGACAGGTCTCTCAGACACCATATATTTT.